Described below is a single TCR beta chain sequence and its context. Its antigen remains unidentified. This sample stems from a study of cytomegalovirus exposure and HLA in healthy donors. This CDR3 has 14 amino acids. The V end was cut by 4 bases, the J end by 0 bases, with 10 bases between. CDR1 MNHEY and CDR2 SMNVEV come from the germline V gene (reference sequence). Study results and caveats: Rare TCR sequences predominated, though certain public TCRs were found in many donors. Cytomegalovirus-associated status was assigned to about 170 TCR beta chains. The authors confirmed in vitro that three CMV-associated chains were specific for CMV antigens. Reportedly, cytomegalovirus status was diagnosed with high sensitivity and specificity.

TCRdb's table, derived via immunoSEQ multiplex PCR, lists solely in-frame clones and lacks some. Of fewer than 200,000 clones detected, 85% to 90% appear once; the ten largest clones hold about 1.5%. Sequenced input: PBMCs. The clonotype originates from a woman younger than 45 in good health and CMV-seronegative. The rearrangement uses TRBV27 and TRBJ2-7; maybe TRBD1 (5 bases). The CDR3 DNA follows: TGTGCCAGCAGTTGGGGCGACGACTCCTACGAGCAGTACTTC. It yields the protein CASSWGDDSYEQYF.